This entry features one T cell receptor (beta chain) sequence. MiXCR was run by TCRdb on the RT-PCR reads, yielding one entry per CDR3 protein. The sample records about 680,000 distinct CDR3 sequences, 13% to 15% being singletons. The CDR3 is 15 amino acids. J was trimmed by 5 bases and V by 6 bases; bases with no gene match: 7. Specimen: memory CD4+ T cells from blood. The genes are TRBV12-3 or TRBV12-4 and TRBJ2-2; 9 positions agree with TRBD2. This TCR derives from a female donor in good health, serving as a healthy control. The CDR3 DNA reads TGTGCCAGCAGCTCTAGCGGGATTGAGACCGGGGAGCTGTTTTTT. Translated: CASSSSGIETGELFF.